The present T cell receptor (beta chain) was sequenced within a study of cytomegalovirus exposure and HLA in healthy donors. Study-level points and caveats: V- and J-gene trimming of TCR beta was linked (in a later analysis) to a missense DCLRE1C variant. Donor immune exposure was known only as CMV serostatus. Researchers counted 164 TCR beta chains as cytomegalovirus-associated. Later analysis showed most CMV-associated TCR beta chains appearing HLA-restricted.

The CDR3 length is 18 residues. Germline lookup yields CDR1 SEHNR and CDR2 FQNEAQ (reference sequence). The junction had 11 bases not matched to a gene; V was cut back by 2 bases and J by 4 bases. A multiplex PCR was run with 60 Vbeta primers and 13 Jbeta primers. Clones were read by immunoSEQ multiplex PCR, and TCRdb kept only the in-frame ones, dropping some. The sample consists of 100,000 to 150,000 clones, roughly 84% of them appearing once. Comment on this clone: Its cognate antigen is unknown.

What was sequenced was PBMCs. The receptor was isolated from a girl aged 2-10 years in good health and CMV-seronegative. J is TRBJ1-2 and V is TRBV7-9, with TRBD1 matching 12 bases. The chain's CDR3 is CASSLFIVGTGGSYGYTF. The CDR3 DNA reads TGTGCCAGCAGCTTATTTATTGTGGGGACAGGGGGCAGCTATGGCTACACCTTC.